A single T cell receptor (beta chain) is shown here with its context. Antigen specificity is unknown. The data were obtained in a study of shared clonotypes between healthy human individuals. Germline V lookup: CDR1 SGDLS, CDR2 YYNGEE. V was pared by 2 bases and J by 10 bases, with 13 bases between. CDR3 length: 14 amino acids. Study-wide results and limits: Across subsets, estimated richness was generally greater for naive than for memory populations. Tissue TCR repertoires likely differ from these blood-only repertoires.

Sequencing was performed with immunoSEQ multiplex PCR; in TCRdb, only in-frame clones are kept and a portion is missing. This table holds about 1 million clones, about 75% found once. V is TRBV9 and J is TRBJ1-6; D is ambiguous. The clonotype originates from a man between 18 and 35 years old in good health. The specimen sequenced was memory CD4+ T cells sorted from blood. Subset here: CD45RA-negative fraction. CDR3 residues: CASSVTVHPSPLHF. Here the CDR3 DNA reads TGTGCCAGCAGCGTTACAGTCCACCCCTCACCCCTCCACTTT.